This is a list of T cell receptor beta chains from one sample in a study of shared clonotypes between healthy human individuals. Profiled with immunoSEQ multiplex PCR; TCRdb holds only in-frame clones, not every one. The sample records 90,000 to 150,000 clones, roughly 70% being singletons. Source material: memory CD8+ T cells sorted from blood. Source of these receptors: a woman aged 30 to 39 in good health. CDR3s include the opening cysteine and the closing phenylalanine or tryptophan.

cdr3_length v_call cdr3_aa
15 TRBV25-1 CASSGLRTETYEQYF
15 TRBV6-1 CASSEVSGSSYEQYF
16 TRBV4-1 CASSQEGGARSTEAFF
14 TRBV29-1 CSAHKGTGGTEAFF
13 TRBV11-2 CASSLAPDQPQHF
17 TRBV28 CASSPRESGRITDTQYF
16 TRBV18 CASSSGGGRAPDTQYF
14 TRBV6-1 CASRLGGFNQPQHF
15 TRBV28 CASSSRVNLDTEAFF
13 TRBV10-3 CAISDRATHEQYF
16 TRBV15 CATSREGGGSYNEQFF
17 TRBV9 CASSGAGSDRGAYGYTF
14 TRBV10-1 CASSGTGNTGELFF
16 TRBV28 CASSFTGDLAKNIQYF
12 TRBV28 CASSLPHETQYF
15 TRBV29-1 CSVEMRERWYNEQFF
16 TRBV27 CASSSGTGPWGTEAFF
17 TRBV21-1 CASRRRLAGYDKNIQYF
17 TRBV2 CASSDSGLGFRAGELFF
13 TRBV4-2 CASSQPPFDGQYF
15 TRBV18 CASSRPLDKPYEQYF
13 TRBV7-2 CASSLFVNNEQFF
15 TRBV7-3 CASSSDYLSTDTQYF
14 TRBV7-2 CASSRRTGGNEQFF
11 TRBV5-1 CASSLAGTGIF
22 TRBV15 CATSSSRIAGTGRIGSYNEQFF